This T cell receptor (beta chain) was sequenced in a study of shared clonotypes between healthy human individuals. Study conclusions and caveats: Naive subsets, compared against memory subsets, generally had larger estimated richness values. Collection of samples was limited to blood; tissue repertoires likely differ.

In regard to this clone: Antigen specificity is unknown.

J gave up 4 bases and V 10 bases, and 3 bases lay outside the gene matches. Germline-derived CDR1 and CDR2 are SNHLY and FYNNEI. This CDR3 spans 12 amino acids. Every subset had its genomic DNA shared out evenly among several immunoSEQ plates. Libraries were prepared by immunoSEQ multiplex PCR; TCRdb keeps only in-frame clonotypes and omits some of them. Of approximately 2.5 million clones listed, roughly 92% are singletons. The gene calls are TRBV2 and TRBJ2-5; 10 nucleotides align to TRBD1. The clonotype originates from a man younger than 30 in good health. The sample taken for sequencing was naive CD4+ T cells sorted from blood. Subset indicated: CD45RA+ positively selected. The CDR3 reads CATRTGGETQYF. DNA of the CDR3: TGTGCCACCAGGACAGGGGGAGAGACCCAGTACTTC.